The source of this T cell receptor beta chain is a study of monozygotic twins with inflammatory bowel disease (dated by TCRdb to about 2019). About the full investigation: The complete study included roughly 30 monozygotic twin pairs: 19 IBD-discordant Danish pairs and nine German pairs, of which four were IBD-concordant and five were IBD-discordant. Disease-associated traits were sought mainly through comparisons between IBD patients and their genetically identical healthy co-twins within discordant pairs. Each individual had, on average, about 151 000 unique TCRalpha sequences and 181 000 unique TCRbeta sequences available for analysis. Here is what the overall study found, with its caveats: Compared with healthy twins, IBD patients shared fewer clonotypes with other individuals, and the difference was most pronounced in patients with signs of disease activity. Because patients received different immunosuppressive treatments, the repertoires may have picked up extra background noise and variability between individuals. Repertoire similarity did not differ between concordant and discordant twins, possibly due to limited statistical power. No single strong signal or clonotype linked to IBD turned up in the results, so the idea that one exists was not supported. The analysis was unable to tell different T cell subtypes apart. TCRbeta repertoire diversity, by inverse Simpson index, was decreased in IBD patients compared with their healthy co-twins.

From each donor, an approximately 2.4 ml peripheral blood sample was collected into PAXgene tubes and kept at -80 degrees C. Total RNA was isolated from whole blood with the PAXgene blood miRNA kit on an automated QIAcube, without T cell sorting. Peripheral blood from monozygotic twin pairs who were concordant or discordant for inflammatory bowel disease underwent deep TCRalpha and TCRbeta repertoire profiling using unique molecular barcoding. Smoking habits were recorded for all twin pairs, with individuals classified as current, former or never smokers. With respect to this clonotype: Its antigen remains undetermined.

Preparation of the library involved 5' RACE. Preparation of each TCR library used around 3,500 ng of total RNA. For each sample, cDNA was synthesized in eight separate reactions using SMARTScribe reverse transcriptase. During cDNA synthesis, unique molecular identifiers containing a 6-nucleotide sample barcode were introduced by template switching. Two nested PCRs of roughly 16 and 10 cycles amplified the TCRalpha and TCRbeta cDNA, and bead purification followed each PCR. Before amplification, the cDNA was treated with uracil DNA-glycosylase and purified using the QIAquick PCR purification kit. The second PCR added Illumina TruSeq-compatible adapters along with sample-specific barcodes. TapeStation and Qubit were used to check library quality and concentration, and around 5.3 ng of each library was pooled. Sequencing of pooled libraries was carried out on an Illumina HiSeq2500 single-index Rapid Run using 2 x 100 bp reads and custom sequencing primers. The authors processed their data as follows. UMI-based consensus assembly with MiGEC version 1.2.6 was used to correct PCR and sequencing errors. V(D)J alignment, clonotype assembly and CDR3 extraction were performed with MiXCR version 2.1.1. Normalisation of gene usage, clonotype sharing and MAIT/NKT TCR abundance was achieved by analysing the top 1000, 10 000 and 20 000 clonotypes per sample. Diversity was computed as the inverse Simpson index with the vegan R package after downsampling to 27 000 UMIs. Paired Mann-Whitney U tests on discordant twin pairs were used, with Benjamini-Hochberg multiple-testing correction. After TCRdb reprocessed the reads, each CDR3 protein sequence was kept as one row, without DNA. These V and J calls are TCRdb output, not the study's own analysis. This sample's table has entries for 110,000 to 150,000 distinct CDR3 sequences. The leading ten clones occupy 1% to 1.5% of the sample.

According to the germline V gene, CDR1 reads MNHEY and CDR2 reads SVGAGI. Spanning cysteine to phenylalanine, the CDR3 consists of 12 amino acids. Only the protein is available. Material for sequencing was blood. The TCR originated in a human donor with ulcerative colitis or Crohn's disease, or a healthy co-twin of an affected twin (not recorded which). Recombination linked TRBV6-5 to TRBJ1-2; the D gene TCRdb calls, TRBD1, cannot be checked with no DNA. This receptor carries the CDR3 CASSSPQGGYTF.